This T cell receptor beta chain originates from a study of tumor-infiltrating lymphocytes in primary liver carcinoma. Study background: Each sample had roughly 3.5 to 7.5 million productive TCRbeta reads regardless of tissue type.

Unsorted bulk tissue, about 17-33 mg of it, served as the source for co-extraction of RNA and DNA. Germline loops: CDR1 PRHDT, CDR2 FYEKMQ (reference sequence). The CDR3 has 14 amino acids. V lost 5 bases and J 3 bases, leaving 14 bases between the germline ends. Points on this clonotype: Given a much more abundant clone one base away, this may be a read error.

With 500 ng total RNA as template and a constant-region primer, TCR beta cDNA was made. For TCR beta, libraries were produced by three nested multiplex PCR rounds using slightly modified ARM-PCR. TRBV1-TRBV30 forward primers paired with a C-beta reverse primer drove the first two PCR rounds, about 10 cycles each. One entry per CDR3 protein, called by TCRdb with MiXCR from the multiplex PCR reads. The sample holds approximately 100,000 distinct CDR3 sequences, around 71% seen once. This TCR derives from a woman aged 60-70 years with primary liver carcinoma and hepatitis B virus infection. The chain links TRBV13 to TRBJ2-7; the D gene could be TRBD1 or TRBD2 (5 bases each). The sequenced material came from liver tumor tissue from sampling region 2. Subset in this sample: tumor region T2, inferior pole. CDR3 bases: TGTGCCAGCAGCGGAGTGGGTGGGGGCTACGAGCAGTACTTC. Amino acids: CASSGVGGGYEQYF.